This T cell receptor (beta chain) was found in a study of T cell changes during pregnancy in multiple sclerosis. The repertoire was sequenced with immunoSEQ multiplex PCR; TCRdb's copy has only in-frame clones and lacks some. The sample lists about 39,000 clones, 85% to 95% occurring once. The V gene lost 2 bases and the J gene lost 1 base, with 8 bases spanning the gap. From germline, CDR1 is GTSNPN and CDR2 SVGIG (reference sequence). The CDR3 is 13 amino acids. The TCR was taken from a female donor with multiple sclerosis, enrolled in a pregnancy study. Sample: CD4+ T cells from peripheral blood mononuclear cells, taken after pregnancy. This chain connects TRBV30 to TRBJ1-1, with D possibly being TRBD1 (5 bases). This chain's CDR3 is CAWSTGRNTEAFF. The CDR3 DNA sequence: TGTGCCTGGAGTACAGGCCGGAACACTGAAGCTTTCTTT.